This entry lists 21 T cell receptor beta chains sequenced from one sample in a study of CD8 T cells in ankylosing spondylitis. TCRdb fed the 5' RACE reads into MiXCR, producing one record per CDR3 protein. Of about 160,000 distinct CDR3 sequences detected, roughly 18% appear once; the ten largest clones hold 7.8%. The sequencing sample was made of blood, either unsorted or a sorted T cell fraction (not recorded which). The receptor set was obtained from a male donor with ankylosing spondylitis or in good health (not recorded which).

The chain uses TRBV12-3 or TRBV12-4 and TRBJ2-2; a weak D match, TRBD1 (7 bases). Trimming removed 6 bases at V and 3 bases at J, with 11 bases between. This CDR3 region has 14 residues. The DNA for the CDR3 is TGTGCCAGCAGGGGGGGACAGTACACCGGGGAGCTGTTTTTT. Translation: CASRGGQYTGELFF.

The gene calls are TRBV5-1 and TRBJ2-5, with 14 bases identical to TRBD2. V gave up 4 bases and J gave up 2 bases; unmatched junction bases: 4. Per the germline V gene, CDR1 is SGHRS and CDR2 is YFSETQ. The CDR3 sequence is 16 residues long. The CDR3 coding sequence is TGCGCCAGCAGCACAGGGACTAGCGGGAGTCAAGAGACCCAGTACTTC. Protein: CASSTGTSGSQETQYF.

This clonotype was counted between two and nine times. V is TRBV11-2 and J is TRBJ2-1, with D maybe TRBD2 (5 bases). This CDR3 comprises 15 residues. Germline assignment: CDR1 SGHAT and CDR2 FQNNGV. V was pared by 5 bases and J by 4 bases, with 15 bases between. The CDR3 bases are TGTGCCAGCAGCCCCGAAGTAGCGCAGTACAATGAGCAGTTCTTC. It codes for CASSPEVAQYNEQFF.

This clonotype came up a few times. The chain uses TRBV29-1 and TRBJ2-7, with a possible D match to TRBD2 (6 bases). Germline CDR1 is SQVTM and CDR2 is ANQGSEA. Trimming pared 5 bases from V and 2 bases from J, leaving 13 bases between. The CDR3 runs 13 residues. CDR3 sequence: CSVSGSMTYEQYF. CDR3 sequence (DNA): TGCAGCGTTTCCGGGAGTATGACCTACGAGCAGTACTTC.

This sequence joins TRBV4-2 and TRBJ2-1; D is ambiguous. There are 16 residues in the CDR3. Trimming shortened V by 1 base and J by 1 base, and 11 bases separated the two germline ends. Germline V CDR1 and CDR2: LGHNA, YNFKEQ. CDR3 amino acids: CASSQGVASSYNEQFF. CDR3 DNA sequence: TGTGCCAGCAGCCAAGGGGTAGCTTCTTCCTACAATGAGCAGTTCTTC.

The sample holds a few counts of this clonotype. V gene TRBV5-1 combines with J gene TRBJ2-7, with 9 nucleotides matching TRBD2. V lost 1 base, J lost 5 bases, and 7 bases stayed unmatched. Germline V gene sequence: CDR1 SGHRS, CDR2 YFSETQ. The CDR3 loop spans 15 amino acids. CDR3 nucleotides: TGCGCCAGCAGCTTGACGCTAGCGGGACAAGACGAGCAGTACTTC. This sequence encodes CASSLTLAGQDEQYF.

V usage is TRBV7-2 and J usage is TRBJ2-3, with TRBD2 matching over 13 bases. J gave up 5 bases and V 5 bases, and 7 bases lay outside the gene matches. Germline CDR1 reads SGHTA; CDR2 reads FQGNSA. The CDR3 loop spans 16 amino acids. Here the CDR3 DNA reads TGTGCCAGCAGCCCCCGACTAGCGGGAGGAGAAGATACGCAGTATTTT. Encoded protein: CASSPRLAGGEDTQYF. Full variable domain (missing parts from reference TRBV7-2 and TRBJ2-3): GAGVSQSPSNKVTEKGKDVELRCDPISGHTALYWYRQSLGQGLEFLIYFQGNSAPDKSGLPSDRFSAERTGGSVSTLTIQRTQQEDSAVYLCASSPRLAGGEDTQYFGPGTRLTVL.

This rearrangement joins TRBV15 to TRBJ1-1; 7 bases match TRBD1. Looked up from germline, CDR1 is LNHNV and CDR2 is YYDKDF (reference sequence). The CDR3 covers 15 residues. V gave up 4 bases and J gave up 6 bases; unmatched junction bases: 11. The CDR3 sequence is CATSTNLQGVSEAFF. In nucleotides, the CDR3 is TGTGCCACCAGCACAAACCTGCAGGGGGTCTCTGAAGCTTTCTTT.

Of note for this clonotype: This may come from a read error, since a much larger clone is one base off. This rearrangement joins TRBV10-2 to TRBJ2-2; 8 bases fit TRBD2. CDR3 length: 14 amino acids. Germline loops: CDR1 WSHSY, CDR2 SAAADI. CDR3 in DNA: TGCGCCAGCAAACTAGCGGCAAACACCGCGGAGCTGTTTTTT. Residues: CASKLAANTAELFF.

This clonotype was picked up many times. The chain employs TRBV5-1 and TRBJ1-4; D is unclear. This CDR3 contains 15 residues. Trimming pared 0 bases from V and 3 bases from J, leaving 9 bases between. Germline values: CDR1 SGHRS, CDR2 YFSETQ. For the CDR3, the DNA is TGCGCCAGCAGCTTGGCAGGAAACGCTAATGAAAAACTGTTTTTT. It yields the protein CASSLAGNANEKLFF. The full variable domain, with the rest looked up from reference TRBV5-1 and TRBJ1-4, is KAGVTQTPRYLIKTRGQQVTLSCSPISGHRSVSWYQQTPGQGLQFLFEYFSETQRNKGNFPGRFSGRQFSNSRSEMNVSTLELGDSALYLCASSLAGNANEKLFFGSGTQLSVL.

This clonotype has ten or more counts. In DNA, the CDR3 is TGTGCCAGCAGTTCTAGATACAATGAGCAGTTCTTC. This encodes CASSSRYNEQFF. This sequence joins TRBV6-5 and TRBJ2-1, with D unresolved. Germline V gene lookup returns CDR1 MNHEY and CDR2 SVGAGI. The CDR3 contains 12 residues. V lost 4 bases and J 4 bases, leaving 5 bases between the germline ends.

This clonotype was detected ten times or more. The DNA of the CDR3 is TGCAGTGCTAGTGTAGGGCCTAGCGGGAGGATCAACGAGCAGTACTTC. As protein: CSASVGPSGRINEQYF. The chain combines TRBV20-1 with TRBJ2-7; 11 nucleotides match TRBD2. The CDR3 has 16 amino acids. The J segment lost 5 bases and the V segment lost 3 bases, leaving 12 bases of the junction unmatched. The germline V gene has CDR1 DFQATT and CDR2 SNEGSKA (reference sequence).

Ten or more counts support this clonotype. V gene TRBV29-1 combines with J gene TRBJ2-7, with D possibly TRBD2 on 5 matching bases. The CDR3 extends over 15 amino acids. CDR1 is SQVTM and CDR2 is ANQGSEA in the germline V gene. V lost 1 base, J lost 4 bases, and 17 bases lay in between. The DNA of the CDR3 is TGCAGCGTTGAAGCCTCGGACCTAGAGGGTTACGAGCAGTACTTC. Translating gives CSVEASDLEGYEQYF.

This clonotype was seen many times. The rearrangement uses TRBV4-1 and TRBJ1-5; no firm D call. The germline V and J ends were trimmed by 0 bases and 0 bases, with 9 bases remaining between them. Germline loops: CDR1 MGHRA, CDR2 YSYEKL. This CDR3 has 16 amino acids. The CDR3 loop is CASSQDAGSSNQPQHF. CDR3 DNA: TGCGCCAGCAGCCAAGACGCGGGGAGTAGCAATCAGCCCCAGCATTTT.

The DNA for the CDR3 is TGCAGTGCTTCCCACGGCAGGGACTACAATGAGCAGTTCTTC. This translates into CSASHGRDYNEQFF. This chain joins TRBV20-1 and TRBJ2-1, with a tentative D call TRBD1 (5 bases). V lost 5 bases to trimming and J lost 3 bases, with 14 bases between them. In germline, CDR1 is DFQATT, CDR2 SNEGSKA (reference sequence). The CDR3 extends over 14 amino acids.

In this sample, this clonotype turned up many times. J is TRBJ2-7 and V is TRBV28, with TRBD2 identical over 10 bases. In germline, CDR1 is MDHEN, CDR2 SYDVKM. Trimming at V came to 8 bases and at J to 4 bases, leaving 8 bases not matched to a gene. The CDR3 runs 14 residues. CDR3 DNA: TGTGCCAGCTGTCCACTAGCGGGATGGTACGAGCAGTACTTC. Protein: CASCPLAGWYEQYF.

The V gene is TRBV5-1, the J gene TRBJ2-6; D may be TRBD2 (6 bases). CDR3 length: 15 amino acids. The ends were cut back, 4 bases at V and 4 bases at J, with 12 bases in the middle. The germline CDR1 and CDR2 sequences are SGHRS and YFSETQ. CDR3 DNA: TGCGCCAGCAGCAAGGAGGGTATAGGGGCCAACGTCCTGACTTTC. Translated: CASSKEGIGANVLTF.

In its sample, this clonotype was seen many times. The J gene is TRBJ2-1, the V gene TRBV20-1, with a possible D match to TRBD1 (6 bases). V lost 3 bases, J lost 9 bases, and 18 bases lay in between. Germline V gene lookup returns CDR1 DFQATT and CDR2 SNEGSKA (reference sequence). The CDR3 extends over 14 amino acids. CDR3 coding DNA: TGCAGTGCTAGCCGGGTAATGGGGACAAGTGAGCAGTTCTTC. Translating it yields CSASRVMGTSEQFF.

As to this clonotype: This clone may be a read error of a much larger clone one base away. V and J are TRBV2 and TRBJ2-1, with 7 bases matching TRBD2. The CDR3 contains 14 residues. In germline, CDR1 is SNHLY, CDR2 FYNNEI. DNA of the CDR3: TGTGCCGGCAGTTCCGGGACTAATGACAATGAGCAGTTCTTC. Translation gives CAGSSGTNDNEQFF.

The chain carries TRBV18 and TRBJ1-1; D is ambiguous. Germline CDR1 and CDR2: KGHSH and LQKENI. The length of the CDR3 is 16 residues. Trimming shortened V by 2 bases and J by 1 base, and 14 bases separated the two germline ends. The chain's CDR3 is CASSPDDLGWNTEAFF. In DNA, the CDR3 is TGTGCCAGCTCACCAGATGACCTGGGCTGGAACACTGAAGCTTTCTTT.

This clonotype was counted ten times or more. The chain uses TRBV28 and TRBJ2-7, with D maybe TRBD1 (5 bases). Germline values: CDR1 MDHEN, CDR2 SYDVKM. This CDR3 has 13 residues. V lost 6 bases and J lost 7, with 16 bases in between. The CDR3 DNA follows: TGTGCCAGCAGGAAGGGGTCGCGGATAGAGCAGTACTTC. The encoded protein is CASRKGSRIEQYF.